The present T cell receptor (beta chain) was sequenced within a study of CD4 T cell repertoires in COVID-19. Study findings and constraints: In SARS-CoV and/or HKU1 spike cultures, between roughly 7 and 25% of SARS-CoV-2 clonotypes reappeared. Suggested intraclonal diversification: top SARS-CoV-2-reactive clonotypes appeared in two or three memory subsets.

Data came from immunoSEQ multiplex PCR; TCRdb stores just in-frame clones and leaves some out. The sample lists around 7,800 clones, roughly 84% occurring once. This clone was counted between two and nine times. What it binds is not known. The CDR3 contains 13 residues. V lost 2 bases and J 7 bases, leaving 12 bases between the germline ends. The germline CDR1 and CDR2 sequences are SGHNT and YYREEE (reference sequence). These memory T cells were uncultured and sequenced directly after ex vivo isolation. The receptor comes from a human donor who had COVID-19. The rearrangement links TRBV5-4 to TRBJ1-2; weak D call: TRBD1 (6 bases). The sequences come from effector memory CD4+ T cells from blood, collected before the COVID-19 pandemic. The CDR3 reads CASSFNREGGYTF. The CDR3 DNA reads as TGTGCCAGCAGCTTTAACAGGGAAGGTGGCTACACCTTC.